The 22 T cell receptor beta chains in this list originate from one sample, sequenced in a study of cytomegalovirus exposure and HLA in healthy donors. PCR primers comprised 60 Vbeta and 13 Jbeta primers. Measured with immunoSEQ multiplex PCR; TCRdb has only the in-frame clones, and not every one. The table records roughly 80,000 clones, around 67% of them present only once. The specimen was PBMCs. The receptors stem from a woman aged 45-65 years in good health and CMV-seropositive.

The chain carries TRBV7-8 and TRBJ2-5, with D possibly TRBD1 on 6 matching bases. From germline, CDR1 is SGHVS and CDR2 FQNEAQ. The CDR3 is 14 residues long. V was trimmed by 1 base and J by 4 bases, leaving 10 bases between them. In DNA form, the CDR3 reads TGTGCCAGCAGCTTAGGAGTAGGGGGAGAGACCCAGTACTTC. It yields the protein CASSLGVGGETQYF.

This clone was seen only a few times. The chain has TRBV10-2 and TRBJ1-5; 7 bases fit TRBD1. CDR1 and CDR2 from the germline V gene are WSHSY and SAAADI. With 6 bases clipped from V and 5 bases from J, the junction kept 4 bases outside the gene matches. The CDR3 loop spans 13 amino acids. The CDR3 DNA follows: TGCGCCAGCAGGATAGGACAGGATCAGCCCCAGCATTTT. Residues: CASRIGQDQPQHF.

This clone was detected once. V is TRBV5-6 and J is TRBJ1-2; D is ambiguous. Trimming removed 0 bases at V and 3 bases at J, with 24 bases between. The CDR3 runs to 19 residues. The germline V gene encodes CDR1 SGHDT and CDR2 YYEEEE. CDR3 DNA: TGTGCCAGCAGCTTGGGGCCCCGGCCGCCGCGGGCCAGACACTATGGCTACACCTTC. Translation: CASSLGPRPPRARHYGYTF.

For the CDR3, the DNA is TGTGCCAGCTCACGGAGGGACTACGACAATGAGCAGTTCTTC. Residues: CASSRRDYDNEQFF. The V gene is TRBV18, the J gene TRBJ2-1; 7 bases align to TRBD2. The V and J ends lost 4 bases and 5 bases, in that order; junction bases with no gene match: 5. Germline loops: CDR1 KGHSH, CDR2 LQKENI. CDR3 length equals 14 residues.

The V call is TRBV7-9, the J call TRBJ2-7; tentatively, D is TRBD1 (5 bases). CDR1 is SEHNR and CDR2 is FQNEAQ in the germline V gene (reference sequence). CDR3 length: 14 residues. V was shortened by 1 base and J by 0 bases, with 7 bases between the two germline ends. This chain's CDR3 is CASSLDRLSYEQYV. DNA of the CDR3: TGTGCCAGCAGCTTAGACAGGCTCTCCTACGAGCAGTACGTC.

Judged by abundance, this clone is medium-sized. The genes are TRBV15 and TRBJ2-2; D call uncertain. Per germline, CDR1 LNHNV and CDR2 YYDKDF (reference sequence). This CDR3 region has 15 residues. V dropped 0 bases and J dropped 5 bases, with 10 bases sitting between them. The CDR3 sequence is CATSRERVTTGELFF. The CDR3 nucleotides are TGTGCCACCAGCAGAGAACGGGTGACGACCGGGGAGCTGTTTTTT. The whole variable domain, remainder taken from reference TRBV15 and TRBJ2-2, is DAMVIQNPRYQVTQFGKPVTLSCSQTLNHNVMYWYQQKSSQAPKLLFHYYDKDFNNEADTPDNFQSRRPNTSFCFLDIRSPGLGDTAMYLCATSRERVTTGELFFGEGSRLTVL.

The chain links TRBV6-5 to TRBJ1-1, with D uncertain. This CDR3 is built from 13 residues. V lost 2 bases, J lost 5 bases, and 9 bases lay in between. Germline V gene data show CDR1 as MNHEY and CDR2 as SVGAGI. CDR3 nucleotide sequence: TGTGCCAGCAGTTACCGGTTTGAAACTGAAGCTTTCTTT. Translating it yields CASSYRFETEAFF.

This chain uses TRBV2 with TRBJ2-2, with a tentative D call TRBD2 (7 bases). The CDR3 loop spans 15 amino acids. With 3 bases removed from V and 5 bases from J, the gap between germline ends came to 13 bases. The V gene's germline CDR1 is SNHLY and CDR2 FYNNEI. The CDR3 DNA follows: TGTGCCAGCAGTGACGCGGGGGCGGGGACCGGGGAGCTGTTTTTT. It is translated as CASSDAGAGTGELFF.

The J gene is TRBJ1-5, the V gene TRBV19; D ambiguous. The CDR3 covers 13 residues. Germline V lookup: CDR1 LNHDA, CDR2 SQIVND (reference sequence). The V gene lost 10 bases and the J gene lost 2 bases, with 12 bases spanning the gap. This chain's CDR3 is CATQDGGNQPQHF. The CDR3 bases are TGTGCCACTCAAGACGGGGGCAATCAGCCCCAGCATTTT.

This clone occurred once. This chain uses TRBV7-6 with TRBJ2-2; 10 nucleotides line up with TRBD1. In germline, CDR1 is SGHVS, CDR2 FNYEAQ. The V gene end was trimmed by 3 bases and the J gene end by 1 base; junction bases not matched to a gene: 2. The CDR3 contains 16 residues. The CDR3 DNA sequence: TGTGCCAGCAGCTTGGGACAGGGGCGGAACACCGGGGAGCTGTTTTTT. It specifies CASSLGQGRNTGELFF.

CDR3 sequence reads: CASSLQGVENEQYF. CDR3 nucleotides: TGCGCCAGCAGCTTACAGGGAGTTGAGAACGAGCAGTACTTC. J is TRBJ2-7 and V is TRBV5-1; the D gene is possibly TRBD1 (6 bases). CDR1 is SGHRS and CDR2 is YFSETQ in the germline V gene. There are 14 residues in the CDR3. The V gene lost 2 bases and the J gene lost 5 bases, with 14 bases spanning the gap.

The chain links TRBV9 to TRBJ1-6, with D possibly TRBD1 on 6 matching bases. Trimming took 0 bases from V and 5 from J, leaving 6 bases between them. CDR1 is SGDLS, CDR2 YYNGEE, per germline. The CDR3 runs to 14 residues. Written as DNA, the CDR3 is TGTGCCAGCAGCGTAGAGGGGGATAATTCACCCCTCCACTTT. Translation: CASSVEGDNSPLHF.

The rearrangement links TRBV28 to TRBJ2-7; 7 bases agree with TRBD1. Germline-derived CDR1 and CDR2 are MDHEN and SYDVKM. The CDR3 consists of 15 residues. V trimming: 4 bases; J trimming: 6 bases; junction bases outside the gene matches: 12. The CDR3 nucleotides are TGTGCCAGCAGTTCATCGACAGGGAGAAAGGGCGAGCAGTACGTC. This translates into CASSSSTGRKGEQYV.

The CDR3 coding sequence is TGTGCCAGCAACAGGGCTAGCGGGGGCTCCTACAATGAGCAGTTCTTC. Protein: CASNRASGGSYNEQFF. The genes are TRBV6-6 and TRBJ2-1; 10 bases map to TRBD2. The germline gives CDR1 MNHNY, CDR2 SVGAGI (reference sequence). J was trimmed by 0 bases and V by 7 bases; bases with no gene match: 6. This CDR3 is built from 16 residues.

This clone showed up just a few times. V and J are TRBV5-5 and TRBJ1-2; no firm D call. Trimming took off 7 bases at V and 6 bases at J, with 16 bases between the two ends. The CDR3 is made up of 13 amino acids. Germline CDR1 and CDR2: SGHKS and YYEKEE (reference sequence). CDR3: CASSIRGADGYTF. CDR3 DNA: TGTGCCAGCTCCATCCGGGGAGCGGATGGCTACACCTTC.

This clone was counted between two and nine times. The chain couples TRBV7-9 to TRBJ2-1, with 9 positions matching TRBD1. V gave up 3 bases and J gave up 6 bases; unmatched junction bases: 6. Per germline, CDR1 SEHNR and CDR2 FQNEAQ (reference sequence). This CDR3 has 15 residues. CDR3 coding DNA: TGTGCCAGCAGCTTCCCCGGGACAGGGCTCAATGAGCAGTTCTTC. As protein: CASSFPGTGLNEQFF. Combining the CDR3 with reference TRBV7-9 and TRBJ2-1 gives the whole variable domain DTGVSQNPRHKITKRGQNVTFRCDPISEHNRLYWYRQTLGQGPEFLTYFQNEAQLEKSRLLSDRFSAERPKGSFSTLEIQRTEQGDSAMYLCASSFPGTGLNEQFFGPGTRLTVL.

The chain recombines TRBV10-3 with TRBJ2-3, with 7 bases matching TRBD2. V dropped 0 bases and J dropped 4; count of bases not matched to a gene: 1. Germline lookup yields CDR1 ENHRY and CDR2 SYGVKD. This CDR3 has 14 amino acids. The CDR3 bases are TGTGCCATCAGTGAGTCTAGCGGGCCAGATACGCAGTATTTT. It specifies CAISESSGPDTQYF.

There are a few counts of this clone. The rearrangement uses TRBV5-1 and TRBJ2-3; 9 bases align to TRBD1. The length of the CDR3 is 14 residues. Germline V gives CDR1 SGHRS, CDR2 YFSETQ. V lost 4 bases and J lost 3; bases outside the gene matches: 3. CDR3 nucleotides: TGCGCCAGCAGCCTCGGGACAGGGACAGATACGCAGTATTTT. Its translation is CASSLGTGTDTQYF.

Only a few counts were recorded for this clone. The V and J genes are TRBV13 and TRBJ2-3, with 11 nucleotides matching TRBD2. Trimming cost V 0 bases and J 1 base; bases outside gene matches: 0. CDR1 is PRHDT, CDR2 FYEKMQ, per germline (reference sequence). The CDR3 is 16 amino acids. CDR3 sequence reads: CASSLGTSGGTDTQYF. The CDR3 nucleotides are TGTGCCAGCAGCTTAGGGACTAGCGGGGGCACAGATACGCAGTATTTT.

This clone was picked up a small number of times. The rearrangement uses TRBV10-1 and TRBJ1-5, with D perhaps matching TRBD1 (6 bases). Trimming cost V 3 bases and J 4 bases, with 10 bases left between them. CDR3 length: 14 amino acids. CDR1 is WNHNN and CDR2 is SYGVQD in the germline V gene (reference sequence). The CDR3 loop is CASSEGTNNQPQHF. The CDR3 DNA follows: TGCGCCAGCAGTGAAGGGACAAATAATCAGCCCCAGCATTTT.

This clone was seen more than once but under ten times. V is TRBV5-6 and J is TRBJ2-7, with TRBD1 as a possible D gene (5 bases). The germline V and J ends were trimmed by 3 bases and 0 bases, with 10 bases remaining between them. In germline, CDR1 is SGHDT, CDR2 YYEEEE. There are 14 residues in the CDR3. This chain's CDR3 is CASSSPGNSYEQYF. CDR3 sequence (DNA): TGTGCCAGCAGCTCGCCAGGGAACTCCTACGAGCAGTACTTC. Looking up the rest from reference TRBV5-6 and TRBJ2-7 gives the full variable domain: DAGVTQSPTHLIKTRGQQVTLRCSPKSGHDTVSWYQQALGQGPQFIFQYYEEEERQRGNFPDRFSGHQFPNYSSELNVNALLLGDSALYLCASSSPGNSYEQYFGPGTRLTVT.

This clone is a singleton in its sample. This chain's CDR3 is CASSEGGESYEQYF. The CDR3 region has the DNA TGTGCCAGCAGTGAGGGCGGGGAATCCTACGAGCAGTACTTC. J is TRBJ2-7 and V is TRBV6-4, with TRBD2 as a possible D gene (6 bases). Deletions cut 3 bases from V and 1 base from J, with 10 bases between. The CDR3 is 14 amino acids. Germline assignment: CDR1 MRHNA and CDR2 SNTAGT.